The entry below gives a single T cell receptor (beta chain) sequence along with its context. No antigen is known for it. TCRdb reprocessed the RT-PCR reads with MiXCR, giving one entry per CDR3 protein. The sample has roughly 780,000 distinct CDR3 sequences, around 18% seen once; the top ten hold 11%. CDR3 length: 16 amino acids. CDR1 is LGHNA and CDR2 is YSLEER in the germline V gene. The germline V and J ends were trimmed by 0 bases and 1 base, with 11 bases remaining between them. These data belong to a study of response to subunit inactivated influenza vaccine. General study results and limits: Few new T cells, the authors suggested, are recruited by each seasonal influenza vaccination.

This chain joins TRBV4-3 and TRBJ2-3, with D maybe TRBD2 (6 bases). This receptor was identified in a man between 45 and 60 years old who received an inactivated influenza vaccine. The material was PBMCs from blood, obtained 5 days after vaccination. The CDR3 DNA is TGCGCCAGCAGCCAAGAGTTCCGCGGGGGCACAGATACGCAGTATTTT. Amino acids: CASSQEFRGGTDTQYF.